Below are 9 T cell receptor beta chains sequenced from a single sample in a study of tumor-infiltrating lymphocytes in oesophageal squamous cell carcinoma. TCRdb reprocessed the PCR reads with MiXCR, giving one entry per CDR3 protein. The top ten clones hold 6.8% of a sample with about 20,000 distinct CDR3 sequences, 40% of them seen once. The material sequenced was blood. These receptors were taken from a male donor with esophageal squamous cell carcinoma.

This clonotype was counted a single time. This chain connects TRBV11-1 to TRBJ2-2; D possibly corresponds to TRBD2 (6 bases). Deletions cut 6 bases from V and 6 bases from J, with 14 bases between. The germline V gene encodes CDR1 SGHAT and CDR2 FQDESV (reference sequence). This CDR3 comprises 14 residues. Here the CDR3 DNA reads TGTGCCAGCAGTCGACTAGTGGGAGCCGGGGAGCTGTTTTTT. This translates into CASSRLVGAGELFF. Combining the CDR3 with reference TRBV11-1 and TRBJ2-2 gives the whole variable domain EAEVAQSPRYKITEKSQAVAFWCDPISGHATLYWYRQILGQGPELLVQFQDESVVDDSQLPKDRFSAERLKGVDSTLKIQPAELGDSAMYLCASSRLVGAGELFFGEGSRLTVL.

This clonotype was picked up a small number of times. This chain uses TRBV4-2 with TRBJ2-5; TRBD2 aligns across 15 bases. The trim removed 2 bases at V and 11 bases at J, leaving 9 bases unmatched. CDR1 is LGHNA and CDR2 is YNFKEQ in the germline V gene. The CDR3 contains 16 residues. The CDR3 spells CASSQSGLAGGLEQYF. CDR3 sequence (DNA): TGTGCCAGCAGCCAATCAGGACTAGCGGGGGGGCTTGAGCAGTACTTC.

This chain connects TRBV24-1 to TRBJ2-5; a possible D gene is TRBD2 (5 bases). The CDR3 is 14 amino acids. V was shortened by 7 bases and J by 4 bases, with 15 bases between the two germline ends. The germline CDR1 and CDR2 sequences are KGHDR and SFDVKD. The CDR3 DNA sequence: TGTGCCACCAGCGAACCCCTTGGAGGAGAGACCCAGTACTTC. It yields the protein CATSEPLGGETQYF.

The rearrangement uses TRBV7-2 and TRBJ2-5; 8 nucleotides align to TRBD1. The assigned J gene may be wrong: the sequence end matches TRBJ2-7 better. This CDR3 spans 13 amino acids. Germline CDR1 is SGHTA and CDR2 is FQGNSA. Here the CDR3 reads CASSPTGVSEQYF. The CDR3 DNA reads as TGTGCCAGCAGCCCGACAGGGGTCTCCGAGCAGTACTTC.

This clonotype was seen a handful of times. The chain carries TRBV20-1 and TRBJ1-1, with D unclear. Trimming stripped 5 bases from V and 1 base from J, with 11 bases between. The germline CDR1 and CDR2 sequences are DFQATT and SNEGSKA (reference sequence). The length of the CDR3 is 13 residues. Here the CDR3 reads CSAEDSPNTEAFF. The CDR3, as DNA: TGCAGTGCTGAGGATAGTCCGAACACTGAAGCTTTCTTT.

This clonotype was counted once. The rearrangement uses TRBV6-2 or TRBV6-3 and TRBJ1-5; D is undetermined. The V end was cut by 0 bases, the J end by 0 bases, with 6 bases between. The CDR3 sequence is 15 residues long. Looked up from germline, CDR1 is MNHEY and CDR2 is SVGEGT. CDR3: CASSYSGGSNQPQHF. As DNA, the CDR3 is TGTGCCAGCAGTTACTCAGGCGGTAGCAATCAGCCCCAGCATTTT.

The chain uses TRBV6-5 and TRBJ2-3, with D unresolved. The CDR3 extends over 12 amino acids. Trimming removed 5 bases at V and 6 bases at J, with 9 bases between. Germline assignment: CDR1 MNHEY and CDR2 SVGAGI. The DNA of the CDR3 is TGTGCCAGCAGTCCGAGCCAGGATACGCAGTATTTT. Encoded protein: CASSPSQDTQYF.

This clonotype was counted ten times or more. A read error may be the cause here, since a much bigger clone is one base away. The genes are TRBV24-1 and TRBJ2-5; D gene unclear. The CDR3 runs 13 residues. Trimming pared 3 bases from V and 11 bases from J, leaving 15 bases between. Looked up from germline, CDR1 is KGHDR and CDR2 is SFDVKD. The CDR3 here is CATSDPMAREQYF. Written as DNA, the CDR3 is TGTGCCACCAGTGATCCCATGGCGAGAGAGCAGTACTTC.

In its sample, this clonotype was seen a few times. The chain employs TRBV11-3 and TRBJ2-7; 8 nucleotides match TRBD2. The DNA end favors TRBJ2-1, so the J call may be wrong. This CDR3 spans 13 amino acids. Germline CDR1 and CDR2: SGHNT and YENEEA. The CDR3 DNA is TGTGCCAGCAGCCCCGGGGGGGCCAAGGAGCAGTTCTTC. Protein: CASSPGGAKEQFF.